This T cell receptor (beta chain) is drawn from a study of early T cells in non-severe SARS-CoV-2 infection. Findings of the study overall: Anti-spike CD8 responses were favored in VDJdb matching, and private and CD4 specificities were missed.

The TCR library protocol attached unique molecular identifiers to the individual cDNA molecules. TCRdb reanalysed the 5' RACE reads using MiXCR and keeps one entry per CDR3 protein. The sample lists more than 65,000 distinct CDR3 sequences; 9.5% to 15% were seen once. This clonotype showed up many times. Its antigen is unidentified. The CDR3 contains 14 residues. CDR1 MGHDK and CDR2 SYGVNS come from the germline V gene. Between the trimmed V and J ends, which lost 4 bases and 2 bases, there was a span of 8 bases. Source material: whole blood. The chain is built from TRBV25-1 and TRBJ2-2; D is uncertain. This receptor was identified in an adult who was a healthcare worker with PCR-confirmed SARS-CoV-2 infection or an uninfected control (not recorded which). CDR3 region: CASSVGVNTGELFF. In DNA, the CDR3 is TGTGCCAGCAGTGTAGGTGTAAACACCGGGGAGCTGTTTTTT.